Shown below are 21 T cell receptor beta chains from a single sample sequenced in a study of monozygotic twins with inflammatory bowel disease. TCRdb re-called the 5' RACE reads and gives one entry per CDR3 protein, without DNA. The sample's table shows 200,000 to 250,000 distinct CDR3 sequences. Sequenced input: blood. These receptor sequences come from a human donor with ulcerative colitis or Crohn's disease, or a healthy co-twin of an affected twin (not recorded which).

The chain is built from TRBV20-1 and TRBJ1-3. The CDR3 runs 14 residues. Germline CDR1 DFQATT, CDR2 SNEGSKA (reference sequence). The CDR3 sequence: CSAPTPFTGNTIYF.

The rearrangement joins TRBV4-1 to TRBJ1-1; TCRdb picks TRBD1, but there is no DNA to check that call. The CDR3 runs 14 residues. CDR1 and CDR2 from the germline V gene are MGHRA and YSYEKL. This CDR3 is CASSRTGLNTEAFF.

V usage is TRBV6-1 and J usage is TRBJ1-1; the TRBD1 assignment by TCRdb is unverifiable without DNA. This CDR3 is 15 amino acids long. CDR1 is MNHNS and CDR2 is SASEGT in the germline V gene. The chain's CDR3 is CASRWDDRANTEAFF.

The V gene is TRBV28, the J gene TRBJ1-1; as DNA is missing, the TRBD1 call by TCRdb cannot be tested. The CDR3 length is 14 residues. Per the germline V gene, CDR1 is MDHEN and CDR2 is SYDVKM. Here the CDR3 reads CASSLSGGGTEAFF.

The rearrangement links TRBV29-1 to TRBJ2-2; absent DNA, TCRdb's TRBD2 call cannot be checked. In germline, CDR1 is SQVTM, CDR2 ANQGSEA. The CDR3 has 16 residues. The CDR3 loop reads CSVEGIAGAVAGELFF.

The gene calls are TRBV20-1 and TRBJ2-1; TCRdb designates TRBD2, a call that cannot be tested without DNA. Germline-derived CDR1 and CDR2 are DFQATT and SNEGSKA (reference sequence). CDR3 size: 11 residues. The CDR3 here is CSASGGGEQFF.

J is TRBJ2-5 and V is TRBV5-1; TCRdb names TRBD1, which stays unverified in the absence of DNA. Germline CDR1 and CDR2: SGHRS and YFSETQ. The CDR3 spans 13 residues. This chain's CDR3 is CASSLSSQGDQYF. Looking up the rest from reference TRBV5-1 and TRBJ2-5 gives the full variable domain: KAGVTQTPRYLIKTRGQQVTLSCSPISGHRSVSWYQQTPGQGLQFLFEYFSETQRNKGNFPGRFSGRQFSNSRSEMNVSTLELGDSALYLCASSLSSQGDQYFGPGTRLLVL.

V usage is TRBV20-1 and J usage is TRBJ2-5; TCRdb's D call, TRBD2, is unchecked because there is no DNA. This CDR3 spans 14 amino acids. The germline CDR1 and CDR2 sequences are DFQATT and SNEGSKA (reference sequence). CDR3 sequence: CSAREGGTSGTQYF.

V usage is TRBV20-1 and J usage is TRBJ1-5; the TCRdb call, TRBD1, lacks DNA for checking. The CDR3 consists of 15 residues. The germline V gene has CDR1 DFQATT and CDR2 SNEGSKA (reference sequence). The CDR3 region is CSVAGSQTRDQPQHF.

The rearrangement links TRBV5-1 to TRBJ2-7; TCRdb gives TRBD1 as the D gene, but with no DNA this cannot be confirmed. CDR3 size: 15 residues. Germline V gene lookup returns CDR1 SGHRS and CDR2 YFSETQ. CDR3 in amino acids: CASSLDWGISYEQYF. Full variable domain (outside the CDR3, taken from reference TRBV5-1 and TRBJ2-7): KAGVTQTPRYLIKTRGQQVTLSCSPISGHRSVSWYQQTPGQGLQFLFEYFSETQRNKGNFPGRFSGRQFSNSRSEMNVSTLELGDSALYLCASSLDWGISYEQYFGPGTRLTVT.

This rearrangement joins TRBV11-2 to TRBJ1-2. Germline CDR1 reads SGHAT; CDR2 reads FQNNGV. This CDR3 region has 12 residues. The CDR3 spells CASSSGVRGYTF.

CDR3 sequence reads: CASRLFSGNEKLFF. This sequence joins TRBV2 and TRBJ1-4; no DNA is available, so the TRBD1 call from TCRdb remains unchecked. CDR1 and CDR2 from the germline V gene are SNHLY and FYNNEI. The CDR3 is made up of 14 amino acids.

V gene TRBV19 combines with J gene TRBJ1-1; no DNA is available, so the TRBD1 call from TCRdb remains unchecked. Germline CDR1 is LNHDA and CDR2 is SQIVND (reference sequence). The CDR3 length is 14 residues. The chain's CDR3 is CASTDQGPNTEAFF.

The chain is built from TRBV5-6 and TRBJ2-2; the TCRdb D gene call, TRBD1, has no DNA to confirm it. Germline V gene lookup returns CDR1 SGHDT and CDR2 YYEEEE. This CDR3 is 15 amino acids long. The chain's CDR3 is CASTTGTANTGELFF.

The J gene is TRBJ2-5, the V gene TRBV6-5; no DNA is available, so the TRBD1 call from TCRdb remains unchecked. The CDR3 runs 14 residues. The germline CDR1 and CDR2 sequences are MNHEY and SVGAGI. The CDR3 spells CASSYGQGPGTQYF.

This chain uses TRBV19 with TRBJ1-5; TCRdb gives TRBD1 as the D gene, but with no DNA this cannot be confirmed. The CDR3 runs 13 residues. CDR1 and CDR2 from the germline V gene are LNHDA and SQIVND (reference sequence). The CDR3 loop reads CASTTPGHQPQHF.

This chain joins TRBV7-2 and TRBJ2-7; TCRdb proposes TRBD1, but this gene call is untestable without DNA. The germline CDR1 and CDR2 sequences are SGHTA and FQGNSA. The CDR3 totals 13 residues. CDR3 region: CASSPGPEYEQYF.

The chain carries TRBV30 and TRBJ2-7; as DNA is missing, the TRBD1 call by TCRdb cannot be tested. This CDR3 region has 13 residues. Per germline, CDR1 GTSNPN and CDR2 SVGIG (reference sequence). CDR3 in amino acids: CAWSKQTGDEQYF.

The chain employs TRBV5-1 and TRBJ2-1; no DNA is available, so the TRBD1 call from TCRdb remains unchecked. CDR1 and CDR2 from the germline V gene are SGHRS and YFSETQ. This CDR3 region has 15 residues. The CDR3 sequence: CASSLGQGAHNEQFF.

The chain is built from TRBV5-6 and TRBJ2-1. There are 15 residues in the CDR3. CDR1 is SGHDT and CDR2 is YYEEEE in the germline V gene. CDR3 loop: CASSLGGTPYNEQFF.

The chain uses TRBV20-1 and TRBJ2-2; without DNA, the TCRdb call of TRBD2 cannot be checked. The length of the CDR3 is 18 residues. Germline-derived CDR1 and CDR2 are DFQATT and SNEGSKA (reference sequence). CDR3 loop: CSASYLAGGPGDTGELFF.